A single sample gave rise to the 13 T cell receptor beta chains below, sequenced in a study of graft-versus-host responses after intestinal transplantation. Generated by immunoSEQ multiplex PCR, the TCRdb table keeps only in-frame clones and is missing some. The sample lists roughly 120,000 clones, about nine tenths occurring once. These receptors' targets are unknown. Sequenced here: unstimulated CD4+ T cells sorted from spleen or lymph node cells, sampled before intestinal transplant. These receptors originate from a human donor who received an intestinal transplant.

The V and J genes are TRBV29-1 and TRBJ2-5; the match to TRBD1 covers 9 bases. The CDR3 length is 14 residues. Germline CDR1 SQVTM, CDR2 ANQGSEA. With 6 bases clipped from V and 2 bases from J, the junction kept 7 bases outside the gene matches. CDR3 protein: CSVSGQGFQETQYF. The CDR3 region has the DNA TGCAGCGTATCGGGACAGGGATTTCAAGAGACCCAGTACTTC.

The genes are TRBV6-6 and TRBJ2-3; 8 bases fit TRBD1. The germline gives CDR1 MNHNY, CDR2 SVGAGI (reference sequence). Germline trimming cut 2 bases from V and 1 base from J; bases unmatched to any gene: 2. This CDR3 region has 15 residues. The CDR3 is CASSYRGQGTDTQYF. In DNA form, the CDR3 reads TGTGCCAGCAGTTACCGGGGACAGGGCACAGATACGCAGTATTTT.

This clone was seen only once. The gene calls are TRBV7-2 and TRBJ1-1, with 10 bases matching TRBD1. With V trimmed by 7 bases and J by 4 bases, 3 bases remained unmatched. Germline V gene lookup returns CDR1 SGHTA and CDR2 FQGNSA. This CDR3 comprises 13 residues. This CDR3 reads CASTRDRGTEAFF. The CDR3 nucleotides are TGTGCCAGCACTCGGGACAGGGGCACTGAAGCTTTCTTT.

The chain has TRBV5-1 and TRBJ2-7, with TRBD2 identical over 13 bases. With V trimmed by 4 bases and J by 0 bases, 4 bases remained unmatched. Germline assignment: CDR1 SGHRS and CDR2 YFSETQ. The CDR3 totals 16 residues. The CDR3 nucleotides are TGCGCCAGCAGCCCTGGGACTAGCGGGGACTCCTACGAGCAGTACTTC. This sequence encodes CASSPGTSGDSYEQYF.

The gene calls are TRBV6-1 and TRBJ1-4; possibly TRBD1 for D (5 bases). V lost 8 bases and J lost 2, with 15 bases in between. Germline V lookup: CDR1 MNHNS, CDR2 SASEGT. The CDR3 loop spans 15 amino acids. The CDR3: CASGVSQGTNEKLFF. For the CDR3, the DNA is TGTGCCAGCGGGGTCTCCCAGGGTACTAATGAAAAACTGTTTTTT.

This clone was detected only once. The chain employs TRBV9 and TRBJ2-7; maybe TRBD2 (5 bases). This CDR3 has 14 residues. V lost 4 bases to trimming and J lost 0 bases, with 11 bases between them. Looked up from germline, CDR1 is SGDLS and CDR2 is YYNGEE. CDR3: CASSPVAPSYEQYF. The CDR3 DNA is TGTGCCAGCAGCCCAGTAGCGCCCTCCTACGAGCAGTACTTC. Based on the CDR3 plus reference TRBV9 and TRBJ2-7, the full variable domain is DSGVTQTPKHLITATGQRVTLRCSPRSGDLSVYWYQQSLDQGLQFLIQYYNGEERAKGNILERFSAQQFPDLHSELNLSSLELGDSALYFCASSPVAPSYEQYFGPGTRLTVT.

This chain links TRBV7-2 with TRBJ2-3, with 11 bases aligning to TRBD2. Germline loops: CDR1 SGHTA, CDR2 FQGNSA. The CDR3 is 16 amino acids. With 5 bases clipped from V and 5 bases from J, the junction kept 9 bases outside the gene matches. The CDR3 DNA is TGTGCCAGCAGCCGAAATAGCGGGAGGGCCGTAGATACGCAGTATTTT. Its protein product is CASSRNSGRAVDTQYF.

This rearrangement joins TRBV29-1 to TRBJ1-2, with 8 nucleotides matching TRBD1. This CDR3 is 14 amino acids long. Germline CDR1 reads SQVTM; CDR2 reads ANQGSEA. V lost 4 bases to trimming and J lost 3 bases; unmatched junction nucleotides: 7. The CDR3: CSVVSGGKDYGYTF. In DNA form, the CDR3 reads TGCAGCGTTGTGTCAGGGGGCAAGGACTATGGCTACACCTTC.

CDR3 sequence: CAISAGRGKETQYF. CDR3 bases: TGTGCCATCAGTGCCGGGCGGGGAAAAGAGACCCAGTACTTC. The chain employs TRBV10-3 and TRBJ2-5, with D perhaps matching TRBD2 (6 bases). This CDR3 spans 14 amino acids. The V gene lost 4 bases and the J gene lost 3 bases, with 12 bases spanning the gap. The germline CDR1 and CDR2 sequences are ENHRY and SYGVKD.

V is TRBV18 and J is TRBJ1-4; TRBD1 aligns across 9 bases. Germline CDR1 and CDR2: KGHSH and LQKENI. V lost 5 bases to trimming and J lost 0 bases; unmatched junction nucleotides: 1. The CDR3 loop spans 15 amino acids. The CDR3 spells CASSRQGATNEKLFF. The CDR3 DNA reads as TGTGCCAGCTCAAGACAGGGGGCAACTAATGAAAAACTGTTTTTT.

The V gene is TRBV6-5, the J gene TRBJ1-1, with TRBD1 as a possible D gene (5 bases). The V gene lost 7 bases and the J gene lost 4 bases, with 16 bases spanning the gap. The CDR3 has 14 residues. Germline V gives CDR1 MNHEY, CDR2 SVGAGI. The CDR3 nucleotides read TGTGCCAGCATCAGGGTCGCGGGAGTCACTGAAGCTTTCTTT. It translates to CASIRVAGVTEAFF.

This chain joins TRBV19 and TRBJ2-6, with D unclear. CDR1 is LNHDA and CDR2 is SQIVND in the germline V gene (reference sequence). The V end was cut by 7 bases, the J end by 4 bases, with 11 bases between. CDR3 size: 14 residues. The CDR3 coding sequence is TGTGCCAGTAACGTGAGATCCGGGGCCAACGTCCTGACTTTC. This sequence encodes CASNVRSGANVLTF. The whole variable domain, remainder taken from reference TRBV19 and TRBJ2-6, is DGGITQSPKYLFRKEGQNVTLSCEQNLNHDAMYWYRQDPGQGLRLIYYSQIVNDFQKGDIAEGYSVSREKKESFPLTVTSAQKNPTAFYLCASNVRSGANVLTFGAGSRLTVL.

The chain joins TRBV18 to TRBJ1-2; 9 bases align to TRBD1. The CDR3 is 13 residues long. The V segment lost 7 bases and the J segment 7 bases; nucleotides outside the gene matches: 7. CDR1 is KGHSH, CDR2 LQKENI, per germline. CDR3 coding DNA: TGTGCCAGCTGGATACAGGGGGCCGGTGGCTACACCTTC. This codes for CASWIQGAGGYTF. The full variable domain, completed using reference TRBV18 and TRBJ1-2, is NAGVMQNPRHLVRRRGQEARLRCSPMKGHSHVYWYRQLPEEGLKFMVYLQKENIIDESGMPKERFSAEFPKEGPSILRIQQVVRGDSAAYFCASWIQGAGGYTFGSGTRLTVV.